This is a list of T cell receptor beta chains from one sample in a study of T cells in Graves' hyperthyroidism and ophthalmopathy. TCRdb recomputed calls from the multiplex PCR reads with MiXCR, one row per CDR3 protein. The sample lists 500,000 to 600,000 distinct CDR3 sequences, nearly 20% occurring once. The sequenced material came from blood. The source of these receptors is a man in his forties with Graves' ophthalmopathy. Each CDR3 is given without its conserved first and last residue. The order of the fields is clone size, V gene, CDR3 length, J gene, CDR3 protein. A clone size is listed for some rows: how often the clone was seen (once, few, many), or a class if it is expanded.

>many|TRBV3-1|13|TRBJ2-1
ASSLAVAGENEQF
>many|TRBV6-2/TRBV6-3|11|TRBJ2-5
ASSGTSVGTQY
>NA|TRBV19|14|TRBJ1-4
ASSIGQGQNNEKLF
>NA|TRBV27|16|TRBJ1-6
ASSPLSGTGLSVSPLH
>few|TRBV2|13|TRBJ2-6
ASSGSLSGANVLT
>NA|TRBV20-1|18|TRBJ2-1
SARAPGIAGSPNSLNEQF
>many|TRBV7-3|13|TRBJ2-7
ASSLMVRGSYEQY
>many|TRBV11-1|16|TRBJ2-3
ASSQGLALSRSTDTQY
>NA|TRBV3-1|11|TRBJ1-6
ASSQPSPSPLH
>many|TRBV11-1|14|TRBJ2-5
ASSDNVRALVETQY
>NA|TRBV5-1|15|TRBJ2-2
ASSTGLAGPQGGELF
>few|TRBV12-3/TRBV12-4|11|TRBJ2-5
ASRLGTLETQY
>few|TRBV10-3|15|TRBJ1-4
AISVRDRVKGDEKLF
>NA|TRBV5-4|13|TRBJ2-3
ASSATGGGADTQY
>few|TRBV5-5|12|TRBJ2-7
ASSLEVGAYEQY
>few|TRBV19|12|TRBJ2-7
ASSHRDRGSEQY
>many|TRBV7-3|19|TRBJ2-1
ASSHLGGTVVAGGPYNEQF
>NA|TRBV9|10|TRBJ2-3
ASSVGGRMQY
>NA|TRBV6-2/TRBV6-3|12|TRBJ2-3
ASRDPRRTDTQY
>NA|TRBV30|12|TRBJ2-1
AWQTSSSYNGQF
>NA|TRBV12-3/TRBV12-4|10|TRBJ2-3
ATLRGTDTQY
>NA|TRBV7-9|13|TRBJ2-1
ASSLALDGRNEQF
>few|TRBV7-8|13|TRBJ2-2
ASTLYWTPGGELF
>many|TRBV20-1|11|TRBJ2-3
SARSQSTDTQY
>many|TRBV18|11|TRBJ1-2
ASSRNRDYGYT
>many|TRBV20-1|12|TRBJ2-2
SATTGRNTGELF
>NA|TRBV19|11|TRBJ2-1
ASSIFLADEQF
>many|TRBV2|13|TRBJ2-5
ASSAPAGGGETQY
>NA|TRBV5-1|11|TRBJ2-3
ASSPDGVDTQY
>many|TRBV2|12|TRBJ2-1
ASGGERQYNEQF
>few|TRBV20-1|14|TRBJ2-3
SASRASGRARDTQY
>few|TRBV20-1|11|TRBJ2-7
SADRDGLYEQY
>few|TRBV6-6|12|TRBJ1-2
ASSYSAGRYGYT
>many|TRBV7-2|13|TRBJ2-3
ASSPLGASTDTQY
>few|TRBV30|14|TRBJ2-7
AWSVDGLAITYEQY
>NA|TRBV6-1|10|TRBJ2-1
ASSEGSAQQF
>many|TRBV2|17|TRBJ2-7
ASSGFTVGVGARSYEQY